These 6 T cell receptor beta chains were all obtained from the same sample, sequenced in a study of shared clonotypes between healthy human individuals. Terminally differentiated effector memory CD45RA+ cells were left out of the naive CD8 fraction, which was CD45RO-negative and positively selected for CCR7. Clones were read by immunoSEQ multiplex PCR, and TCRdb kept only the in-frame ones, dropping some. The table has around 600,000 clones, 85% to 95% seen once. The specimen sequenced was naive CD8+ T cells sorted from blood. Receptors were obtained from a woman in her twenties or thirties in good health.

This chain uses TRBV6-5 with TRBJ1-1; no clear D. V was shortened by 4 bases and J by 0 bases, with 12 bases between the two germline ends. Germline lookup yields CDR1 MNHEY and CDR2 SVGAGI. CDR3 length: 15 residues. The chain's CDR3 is CASSSGREMNTEAFF. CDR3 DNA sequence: TGTGCCAGCAGTTCCGGACGCGAAATGAACACTGAAGCTTTCTTT.

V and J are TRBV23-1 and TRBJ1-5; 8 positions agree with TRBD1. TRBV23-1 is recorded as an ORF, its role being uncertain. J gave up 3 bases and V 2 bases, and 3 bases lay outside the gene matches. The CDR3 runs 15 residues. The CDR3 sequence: CASSQTDRDNQPQHF. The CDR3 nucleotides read TGCGCCAGCAGTCAAACGGACAGGGACAATCAGCCCCAGCATTTT.

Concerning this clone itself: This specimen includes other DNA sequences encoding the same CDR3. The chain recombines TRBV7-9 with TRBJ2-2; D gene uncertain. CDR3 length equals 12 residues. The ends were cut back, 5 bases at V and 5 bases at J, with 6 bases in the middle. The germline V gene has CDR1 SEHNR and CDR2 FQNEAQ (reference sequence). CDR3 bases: TGTGCCAGCAGCCTAGGAACCGGGGAGCTGTTTTTT. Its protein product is CASSLGTGELFF.

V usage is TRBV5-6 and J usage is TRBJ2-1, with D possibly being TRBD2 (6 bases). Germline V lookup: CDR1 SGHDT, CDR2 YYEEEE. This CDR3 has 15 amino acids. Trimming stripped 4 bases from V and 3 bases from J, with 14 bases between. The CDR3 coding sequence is TGTGCCAGCAGCAGTAGCGGTCCCCTCTACAATGAGCAGTTCTTC. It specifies CASSSSGPLYNEQFF.

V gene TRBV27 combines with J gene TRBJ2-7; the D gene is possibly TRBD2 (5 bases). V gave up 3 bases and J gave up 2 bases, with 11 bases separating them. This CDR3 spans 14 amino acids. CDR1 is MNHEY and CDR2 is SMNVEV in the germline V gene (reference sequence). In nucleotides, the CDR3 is TGTGCCAGCAGTTTCCGGCGGGCACCCTACGAGCAGTACTTC. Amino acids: CASSFRRAPYEQYF.

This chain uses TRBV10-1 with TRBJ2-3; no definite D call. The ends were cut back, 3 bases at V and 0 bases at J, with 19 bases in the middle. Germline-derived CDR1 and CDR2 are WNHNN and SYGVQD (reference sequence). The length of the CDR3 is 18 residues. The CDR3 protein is CASSELLADGFSTDTQYF. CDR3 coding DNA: TGCGCCAGCAGTGAACTTCTGGCCGACGGATTTAGCACAGATACGCAGTATTTT.